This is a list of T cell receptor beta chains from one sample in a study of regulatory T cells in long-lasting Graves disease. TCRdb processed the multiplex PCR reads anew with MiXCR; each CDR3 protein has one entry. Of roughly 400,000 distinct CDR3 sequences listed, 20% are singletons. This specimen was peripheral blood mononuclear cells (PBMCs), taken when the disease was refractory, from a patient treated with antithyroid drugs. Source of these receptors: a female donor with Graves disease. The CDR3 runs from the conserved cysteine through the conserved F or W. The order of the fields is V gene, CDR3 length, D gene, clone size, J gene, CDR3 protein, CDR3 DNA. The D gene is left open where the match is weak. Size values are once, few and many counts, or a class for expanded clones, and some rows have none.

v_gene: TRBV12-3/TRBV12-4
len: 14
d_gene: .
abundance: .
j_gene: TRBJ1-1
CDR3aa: CASSPVGTPAEAFF
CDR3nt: TGTGCCAGCAGTCCAGTCGGGACGCCCGCTGAAGCTTTCTTT

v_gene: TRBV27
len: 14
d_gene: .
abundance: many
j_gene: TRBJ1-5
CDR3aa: CASSSPGIGQPQHF
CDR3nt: TGTGCCAGCAGTTCGCCGGGGATCGGTCAGCCCCAGCATTTT

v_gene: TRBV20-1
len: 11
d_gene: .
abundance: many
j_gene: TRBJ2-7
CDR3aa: CSARTEYEQYF
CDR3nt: TGCAGTGCTAGGACAGAATACGAGCAGTACTTC

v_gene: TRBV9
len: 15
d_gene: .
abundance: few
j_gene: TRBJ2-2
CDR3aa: CASSVEAGNTGELFF
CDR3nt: TGTGCCAGCAGCGTAGAGGCAGGTAACACCGGGGAGCTGTTTTTT

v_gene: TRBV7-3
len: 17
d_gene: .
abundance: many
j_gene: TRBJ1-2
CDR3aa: CASSPQPGTVSPYGYTF
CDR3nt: TGTGCCAGCAGCCCACAACCCGGGACCGTAAGCCCCTATGGCTACACCTTC

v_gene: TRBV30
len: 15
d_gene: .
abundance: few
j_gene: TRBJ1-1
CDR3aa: CAWSLNSGGHIEAFF
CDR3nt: TGTGCCTGGAGTCTAAACTCCGGGGGGCACATTGAAGCTTTCTTT

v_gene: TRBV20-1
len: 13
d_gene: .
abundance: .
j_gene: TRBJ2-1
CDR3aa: CSASGSSYNEQFF
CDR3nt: TGCAGTGCTAGCGGGAGCTCCTACAATGAGCAGTTCTTC

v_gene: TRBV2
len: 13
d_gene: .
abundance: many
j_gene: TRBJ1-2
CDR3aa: CASKRLEDYGYTF
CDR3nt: TGTGCCAGCAAGCGATTAGAAGACTATGGCTACACCTTC

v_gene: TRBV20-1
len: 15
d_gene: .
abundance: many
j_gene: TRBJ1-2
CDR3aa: CSASPFVRDGDGYTF
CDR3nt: TGCAGTGCTAGCCCCTTTGTCAGAGATGGAGATGGCTACACCTTC

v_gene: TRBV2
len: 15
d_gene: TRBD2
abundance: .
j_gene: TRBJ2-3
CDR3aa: CASSPTFTSGDTQYF
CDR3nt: TGTGCCAGCAGTCCGACCTTCACTAGCGGAGATACGCAGTATTTT

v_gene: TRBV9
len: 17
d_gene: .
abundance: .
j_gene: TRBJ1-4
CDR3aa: CASSPSRGLGANEKLFF
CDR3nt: TGTGCCAGCAGCCCTAGTCGGGGGCTAGGGGCTAATGAAAAACTGTTTTTT

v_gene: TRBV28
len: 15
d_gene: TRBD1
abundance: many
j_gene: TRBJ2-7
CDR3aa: CASSQPWDRLYEQYF
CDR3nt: TGTGCCAGCAGTCAACCCTGGGACAGGCTGTACGAGCAGTACTTC

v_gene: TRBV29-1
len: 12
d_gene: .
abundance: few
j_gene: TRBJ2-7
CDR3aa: CSVEGVSYEQYF
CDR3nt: TGCAGCGTTGAAGGGGTCTCCTACGAGCAGTACTTC

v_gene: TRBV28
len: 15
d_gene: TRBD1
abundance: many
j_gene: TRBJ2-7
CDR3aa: CATLARDRSSYEQYF
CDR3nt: TGTGCCACCCTCGCCCGGGACAGGAGCTCCTACGAGCAGTACTTC

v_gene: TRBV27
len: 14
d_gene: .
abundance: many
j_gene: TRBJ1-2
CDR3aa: CASSSMSGLWGYTF
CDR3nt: TGTGCCAGCAGTTCGATGTCAGGGTTGTGGGGCTACACCTTC

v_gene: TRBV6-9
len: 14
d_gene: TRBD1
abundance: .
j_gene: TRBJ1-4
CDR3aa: CASSSTGGVEKLFF
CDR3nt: TGTGCCAGCAGTTCGACAGGGGGTGTTGAAAAACTGTTTTTT

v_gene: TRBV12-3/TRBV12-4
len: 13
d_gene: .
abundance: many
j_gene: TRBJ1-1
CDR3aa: CASSLVGPTGAFF
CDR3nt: TGTGCCAGCAGTTTAGTGGGACCGACGGGAGCTTTCTTT

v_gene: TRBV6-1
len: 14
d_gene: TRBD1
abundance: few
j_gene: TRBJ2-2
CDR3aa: CASSRQGYTGELFF
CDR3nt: TGTGCCAGCAGCCGACAGGGTTACACCGGGGAGCTGTTTTTT

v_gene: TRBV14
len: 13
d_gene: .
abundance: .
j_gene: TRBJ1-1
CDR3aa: CASSQVWEGRAFF
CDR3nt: TGTGCCAGCAGCCAAGTTTGGGAGGGTAGGGCTTTCTTT

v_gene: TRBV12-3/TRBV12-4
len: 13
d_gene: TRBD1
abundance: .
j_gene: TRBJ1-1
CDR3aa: CASSTTGAVEAFF
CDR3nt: TGTGCCAGCAGCACGACAGGGGCGGTTGAAGCTTTCTTT

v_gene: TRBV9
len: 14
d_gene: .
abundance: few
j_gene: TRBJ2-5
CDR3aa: CASSVSGGQGTQYF
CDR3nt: TGTGCCAGCAGCGTATCTGGCGGCCAAGGGACCCAGTACTTC

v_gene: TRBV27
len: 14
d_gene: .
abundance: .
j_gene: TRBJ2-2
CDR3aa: CASSRGDGAGELFF
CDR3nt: TGTGCCAGCAGTCGTGGTGATGGGGCCGGGGAGCTGTTTTTT

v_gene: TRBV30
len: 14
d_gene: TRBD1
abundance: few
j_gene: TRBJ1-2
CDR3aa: CAWSYRDRAFGYTF
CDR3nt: TGTGCCTGGAGTTATCGGGACAGGGCCTTTGGCTACACCTTC

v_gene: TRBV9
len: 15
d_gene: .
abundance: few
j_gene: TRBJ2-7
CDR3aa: CASSVGSQRVNEQYF
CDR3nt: TGTGCCAGCAGCGTAGGCAGTCAGAGGGTAAACGAGCAGTACTTC

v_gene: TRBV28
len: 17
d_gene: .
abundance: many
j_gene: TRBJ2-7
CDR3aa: CASSLPTRGTEGYEQYF
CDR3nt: TGTGCCAGCAGTTTACCGACCCGCGGGACAGAGGGCTACGAGCAGTACTTC

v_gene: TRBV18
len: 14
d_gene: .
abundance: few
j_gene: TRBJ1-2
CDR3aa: CASSPDRQNYGYTF
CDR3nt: TGTGCCAGCTCACCGGACAGACAAAACTATGGCTACACCTTC

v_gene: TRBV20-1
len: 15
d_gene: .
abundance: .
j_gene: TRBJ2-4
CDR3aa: CSATGSFTGKNIQYF
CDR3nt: TGCAGTGCTACCGGATCGTTTACAGGGAAAAACATTCAGTACTTC

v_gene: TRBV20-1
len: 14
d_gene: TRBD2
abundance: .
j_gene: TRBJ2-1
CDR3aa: CSAPSGTRNDEQFF
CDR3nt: TGCAGTGCCCCTAGTGGGACTAGGAACGATGAGCAGTTCTTC

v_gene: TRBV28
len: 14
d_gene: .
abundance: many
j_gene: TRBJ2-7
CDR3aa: CASRRTGISYEQYF
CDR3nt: TGTGCCAGCAGACGCACAGGGATATCCTACGAGCAGTACTTC

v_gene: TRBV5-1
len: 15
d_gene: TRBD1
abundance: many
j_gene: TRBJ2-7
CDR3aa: CASSAGVTGAYEQYF
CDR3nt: TGCGCCAGCAGCGCCGGAGTGACAGGGGCCTACGAGCAGTACTTC

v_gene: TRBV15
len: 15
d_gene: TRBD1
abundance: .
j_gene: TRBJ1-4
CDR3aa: CATSTGTGGREKLFF
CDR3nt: TGTGCCACCAGCACCGGGACAGGGGGACGCGAAAAACTGTTTTTT

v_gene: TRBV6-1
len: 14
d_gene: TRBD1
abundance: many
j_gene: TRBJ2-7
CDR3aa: CASSDSTGPYEQYF
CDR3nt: TGTGCCAGCAGTGATTCGACAGGGCCCTACGAGCAGTACTTC

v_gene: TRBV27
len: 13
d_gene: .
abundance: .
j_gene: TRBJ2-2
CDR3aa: CASSFAYTGELFF
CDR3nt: TGTGCCAGCAGTTTTGCGTACACCGGGGAGCTGTTTTTT

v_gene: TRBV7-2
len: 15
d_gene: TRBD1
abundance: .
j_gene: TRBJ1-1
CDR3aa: CASSPRQGIDTEAFF
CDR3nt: TGTGCCAGCAGCCCCAGACAGGGCATCGACACTGAAGCTTTCTTT

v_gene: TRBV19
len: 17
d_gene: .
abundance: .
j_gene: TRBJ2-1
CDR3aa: CASSIVHYAGQINEQFF
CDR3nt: TGTGCCAGTAGTATAGTCCACTATGCGGGACAGATCAATGAGCAGTTCTTC

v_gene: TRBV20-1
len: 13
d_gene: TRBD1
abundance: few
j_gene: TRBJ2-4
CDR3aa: CSAAGTDKNIQYF
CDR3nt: TGCAGTGCTGCCGGGACAGACAAAAACATTCAGTACTTC

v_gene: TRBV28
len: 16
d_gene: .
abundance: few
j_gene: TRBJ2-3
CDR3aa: CASSQVPGQSTDTQYF
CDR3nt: TGTGCCAGCAGCCAAGTCCCGGGTCAGAGCACAGATACGCAGTATTTT

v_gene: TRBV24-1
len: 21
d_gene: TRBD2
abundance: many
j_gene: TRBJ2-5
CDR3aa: CATRGVLIPTSGRQDQETQYF
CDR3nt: TGTGCCACCCGTGGAGTACTTATCCCGACTAGCGGGAGGCAAGACCAAGAGACCCAGTACTTC

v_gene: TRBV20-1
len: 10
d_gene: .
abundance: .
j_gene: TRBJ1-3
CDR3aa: CSAFWDTIYF
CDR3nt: TGCAGTGCGTTTTGGGACACCATATATTTT

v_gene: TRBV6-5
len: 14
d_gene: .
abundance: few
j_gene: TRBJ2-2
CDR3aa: CASSSTGGTGELFF
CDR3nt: TGTGCCAGCAGTTCCACGGGTGGGACCGGGGAGCTGTTTTTT

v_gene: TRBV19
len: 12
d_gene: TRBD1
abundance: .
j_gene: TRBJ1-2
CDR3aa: CASRAQGSLDTF
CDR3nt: TGTGCCAGTAGGGCACAGGGGAGCTTGGACACCTTC

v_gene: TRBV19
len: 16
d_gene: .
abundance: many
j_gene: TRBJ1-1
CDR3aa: CASSIYPAVLNTEAFF
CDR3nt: TGTGCCAGTAGTATCTACCCCGCCGTGTTGAACACTGAAGCTTTCTTT